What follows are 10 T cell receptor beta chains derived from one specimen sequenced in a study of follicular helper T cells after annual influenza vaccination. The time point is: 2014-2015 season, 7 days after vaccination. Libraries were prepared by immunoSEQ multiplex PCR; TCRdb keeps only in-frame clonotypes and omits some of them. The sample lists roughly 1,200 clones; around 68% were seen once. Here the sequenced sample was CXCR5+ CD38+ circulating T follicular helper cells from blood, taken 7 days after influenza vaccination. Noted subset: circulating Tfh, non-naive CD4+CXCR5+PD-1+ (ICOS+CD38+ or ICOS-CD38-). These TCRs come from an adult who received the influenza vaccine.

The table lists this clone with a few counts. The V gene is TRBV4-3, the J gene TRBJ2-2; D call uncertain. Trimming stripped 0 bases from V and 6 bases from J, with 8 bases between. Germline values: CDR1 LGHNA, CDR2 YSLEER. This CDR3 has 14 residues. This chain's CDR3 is CASSQEPNAGELFF. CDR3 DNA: TGCGCCAGCAGCCAAGAACCCAATGCCGGGGAGCTGTTTTTT.

CDR3 nucleotides: TGTGCCAGCAGCCAAGAGCCCAGGGGGCAAGGGGCCAACGTCCTGACTTTC. It translates to CASSQEPRGQGANVLTF. This chain uses TRBV4-2 with TRBJ2-6; 8 nucleotides agree with TRBD1. This CDR3 contains 17 residues. Germline CDR1 LGHNA, CDR2 YNFKEQ. V gave up 0 bases and J gave up 4 bases; unmatched junction bases: 5.

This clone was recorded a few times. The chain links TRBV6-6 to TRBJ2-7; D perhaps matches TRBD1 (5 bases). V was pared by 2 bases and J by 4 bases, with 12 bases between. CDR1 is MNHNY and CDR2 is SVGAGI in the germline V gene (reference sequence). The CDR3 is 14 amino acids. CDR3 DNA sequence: TGTGCCAGCAGTTACAGGGGTGCCGGTTACGAGCAGTACTTC. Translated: CASSYRGAGYEQYF.

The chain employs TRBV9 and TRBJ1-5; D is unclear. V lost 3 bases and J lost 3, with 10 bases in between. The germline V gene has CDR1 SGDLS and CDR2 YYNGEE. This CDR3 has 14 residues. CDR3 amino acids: CASSEGPNNQPQHF. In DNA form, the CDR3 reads TGTGCCAGCAGCGAGGGTCCTAACAATCAGCCCCAGCATTTT.

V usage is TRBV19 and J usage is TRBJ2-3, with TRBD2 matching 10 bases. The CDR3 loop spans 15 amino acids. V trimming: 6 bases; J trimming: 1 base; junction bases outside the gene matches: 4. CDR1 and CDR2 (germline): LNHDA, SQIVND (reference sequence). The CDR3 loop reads CASSLLAGRTDTQYF. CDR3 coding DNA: TGTGCCAGTAGCCTACTAGCGGGGCGCACAGATACGCAGTATTTT.

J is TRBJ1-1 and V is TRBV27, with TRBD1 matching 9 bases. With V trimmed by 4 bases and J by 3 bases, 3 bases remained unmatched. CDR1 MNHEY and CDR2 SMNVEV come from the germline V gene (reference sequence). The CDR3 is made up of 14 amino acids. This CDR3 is CASSSTGGYTEAFF. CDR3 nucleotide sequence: TGTGCCAGCAGTTCCACAGGGGGCTACACTGAAGCTTTCTTT.

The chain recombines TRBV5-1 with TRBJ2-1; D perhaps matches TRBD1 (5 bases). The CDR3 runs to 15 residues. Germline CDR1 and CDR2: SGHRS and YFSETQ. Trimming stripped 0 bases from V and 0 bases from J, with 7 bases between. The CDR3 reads CASSLVQGSYNEQFF. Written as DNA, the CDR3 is TGCGCCAGCAGCTTGGTGCAGGGCTCCTACAATGAGCAGTTCTTC. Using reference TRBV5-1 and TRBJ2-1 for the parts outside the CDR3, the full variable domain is KAGVTQTPRYLIKTRGQQVTLSCSPISGHRSVSWYQQTPGQGLQFLFEYFSETQRNKGNFPGRFSGRQFSNSRSEMNVSTLELGDSALYLCASSLVQGSYNEQFFGPGTRLTVL.

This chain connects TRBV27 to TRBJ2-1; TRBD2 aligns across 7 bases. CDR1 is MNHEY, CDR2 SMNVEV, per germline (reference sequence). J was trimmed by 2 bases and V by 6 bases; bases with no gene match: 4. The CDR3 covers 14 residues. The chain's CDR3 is CASSAGTTYNEQFF. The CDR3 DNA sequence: TGTGCCAGCAGCGCCGGGACTACCTACAATGAGCAGTTCTTC.

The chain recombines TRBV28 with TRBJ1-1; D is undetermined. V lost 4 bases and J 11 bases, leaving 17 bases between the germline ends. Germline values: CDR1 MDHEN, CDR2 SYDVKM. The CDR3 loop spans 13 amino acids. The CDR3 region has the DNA TGTGCCAGCAGTTCCTCTCATGGAATTGGGGCTTTCTTT. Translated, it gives CASSSSHGIGAFF.

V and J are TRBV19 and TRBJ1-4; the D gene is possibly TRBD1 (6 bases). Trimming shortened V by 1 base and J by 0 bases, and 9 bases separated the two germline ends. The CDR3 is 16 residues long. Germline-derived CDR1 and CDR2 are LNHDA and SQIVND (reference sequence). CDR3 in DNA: TGTGCCAGTAGTATAGGCGGGGGCGCAACTAATGAAAAACTGTTTTTT. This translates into CASSIGGGATNEKLFF.